This T cell receptor (beta chain) was observed in a study of blood T cell repertoires in COVID-19. Per the authors' pipeline: Scientists estimated how many nucleated cells there were by amplifying reference gene primers. Assay used: immunoSEQ multiplex PCR; TCRdb lists only in-frame clones, some missing. For V, J and clone size, that table is used; D and trimming come from the DNA. The sample holds some 390,000 clones, 89% seen once. Seattle cases were enrolled at active infection and followed longitudinally. CDR1 LNHDA and CDR2 SQIVND come from the germline V gene (reference sequence). V lost 7 bases to trimming and J lost 2 bases, with 11 bases between them. The CDR3 is 14 amino acids.

Specimen: peripheral blood. V usage is TRBV19 and J usage is TRBJ2-2, with D hard to call. The sequence was collected from a woman in her thirties or forties with COVID-19, enrolled during active disease. As DNA, the CDR3 is TGTGCCAGTAAACAGCAGACCAACACCGGGGAGCTGTTTTTT. It encodes CASKQQTNTGELFF.